This T cell receptor beta chain was captured in a study of T-cell reconstitution after alpha-beta-depleted transplantation in children. This clonotype was found a few times. Its antigen is unknown. V lost 5 bases and J lost 1, with 17 bases in between. The CDR3 is 16 amino acids. Looked up from germline, CDR1 is PRHDT and CDR2 is FYEKMQ (reference sequence). A TCRbeta library incorporating unique molecular identifiers was prepared. One entry per CDR3 protein results from TCRdb running MiXCR on the PCR reads. The data contain tens of thousands of distinct CDR3 sequences, 15% to 18% of them seen just once; the ten biggest clones take up roughly a fifth. Study findings and constraints: Newly generated T cells supplied most T-cell counts and diversity one year post-transplant. The origin of high day-60 TCRbeta diversity in some patients lay in surviving recipient T cells and thymic progenitors. There were reportedly several hundred expanded graft clones from which alpha-beta T cells came about two months after transplant.

Sequenced here: PBMCs, mostly from graft donor cells, sampled 180 days after TCRalphabeta/CD19-depleted stem cell transplant. The chain recombines TRBV13 with TRBJ1-2; D possibly corresponds to TRBD1 (5 bases). The receptor comes from a male patient between 2 and 15 years old who had a stem cell transplant for acute lymphoblastic leukemia, so the T cells may come from the graft donor. In nucleotides, the CDR3 is TGTGCCAGCAGCCCAACGCCGGGACGGATTAACTATGGCTACACCTTC. Protein: CASSPTPGRINYGYTF.